Listed below are T cell receptor beta chains from one sample, sequenced in a study of response to subunit inactivated influenza vaccine. In TCRdb, the RT-PCR reads were re-called with MiXCR into one record per CDR3 protein. The sample yields under 550,000 distinct CDR3 sequences, less than 10% seen once. This material consisted of PBMCs from blood, taken less than 30 months after vaccination. The receptors shown here come from a man aged 45-69 years who received an inactivated influenza vaccine. The CDR3 runs from the conserved cysteine through the conserved F or W. D genes are given only for firm matches. The size entry is marked missing in some rows and otherwise reads once, few, many or a size class.

CDR3nt: TGTGCCAGCGGAGAATTCGAAGAGGATACGCAGTATTTT
CDR3aa: CASGEFEEDTQYF
len: 13
j_gene: TRBJ2-3
abundance: few
d_gene: -
v_gene: TRBV7-9

CDR3nt: TGCGCCAGCAGTCAAACTAGCGGGGGCAAGGAGACCCAGTACTTC
CDR3aa: CASSQTSGGKETQYF
len: 15
j_gene: TRBJ2-5
abundance: many
d_gene: TRBD2
v_gene: TRBV4-3

CDR3nt: TGTGCCAGCAGCTTAGCAGGGGAAAGAGAGCAGTACTTC
CDR3aa: CASSLAGEREQYF
len: 13
j_gene: TRBJ2-7
abundance: few
d_gene: -
v_gene: TRBV7-2

CDR3nt: TGCGCCAGCAGCTTGGATATCACGGATACTGAAGCTTTCTTT
CDR3aa: CASSLDITDTEAFF
len: 14
j_gene: TRBJ1-1
abundance: many
d_gene: -
v_gene: TRBV5-1

CDR3nt: TGTGCCATCAGCGGGACAGGGAGTTACACAGATACGCAGTATTTT
CDR3aa: CAISGTGSYTDTQYF
len: 15
j_gene: TRBJ2-3
abundance: -
d_gene: TRBD1
v_gene: TRBV10-3

CDR3nt: TGCAGTGCTAGTGACCGGGGAGGAGAGACCCAGTACTTC
CDR3aa: CSASDRGGETQYF
len: 13
j_gene: TRBJ2-5
abundance: -
d_gene: -
v_gene: TRBV20-1

CDR3nt: TGTGCCAGCAGTTACTCCGGGGGGGCTTCCTACGAGCAGTACTTC
CDR3aa: CASSYSGGASYEQYF
len: 15
j_gene: TRBJ2-7
abundance: -
d_gene: TRBD2
v_gene: TRBV6-5

CDR3nt: TGTGCCACCAGCTCTAGCGGGAGGCGGGAGACCCAGTACTTC
CDR3aa: CATSSSGRRETQYF
len: 14
j_gene: TRBJ2-5
abundance: few
d_gene: TRBD2
v_gene: TRBV24-1

CDR3nt: TGCAGCGTTGCCCCATCCGGGACAGGGGAAGAGACCCAGTACTTC
CDR3aa: CSVAPSGTGEETQYF
len: 15
j_gene: TRBJ2-5
abundance: -
d_gene: TRBD1
v_gene: TRBV29-1

CDR3nt: TGTGCCAGCAGGACAGGGGATCGTGATGGCTACACCTTC
CDR3aa: CASRTGDRDGYTF
len: 13
j_gene: TRBJ1-2
abundance: few
d_gene: TRBD1
v_gene: TRBV28

CDR3nt: TGTGCCAGCCGGCTCCTACCGGTGAACAATCAGCCCCAGCATTTT
CDR3aa: CASRLLPVNNQPQHF
len: 15
j_gene: TRBJ1-5
abundance: few
d_gene: -
v_gene: TRBV7-2

CDR3nt: TGTGCCAGCAGCCAAGAGAGCGTGGGAGATACGCAGTATTTT
CDR3aa: CASSQESVGDTQYF
len: 14
j_gene: TRBJ2-3
abundance: many
d_gene: -
v_gene: TRBV3-1

CDR3nt: TGTGCCAGCAGTCCTCCGGGACACCCGTTCTACGAGCAGTACTTC
CDR3aa: CASSPPGHPFYEQYF
len: 15
j_gene: TRBJ2-7
abundance: -
d_gene: -
v_gene: TRBV6-2/TRBV6-3

CDR3nt: TGCGCCAGCAGCCAAGCTCCCAACACTGAAGCTTTCTTT
CDR3aa: CASSQAPNTEAFF
len: 13
j_gene: TRBJ1-1
abundance: few
d_gene: -
v_gene: TRBV4-1

CDR3nt: TGTGCCAGCAGTTACGGGGCCAGAACCAACACCGGGGAGCTGTTTTTT
CDR3aa: CASSYGARTNTGELFF
len: 16
j_gene: TRBJ2-2
abundance: -
d_gene: -
v_gene: TRBV6-2/TRBV6-3

CDR3nt: TGCGCCAGCAGCCAGGGGACAGGGAGAGTTAATTCACCCCTCCACTTT
CDR3aa: CASSQGTGRVNSPLHF
len: 16
j_gene: TRBJ1-6
abundance: few
d_gene: TRBD1
v_gene: TRBV4-1

CDR3nt: TGCAGTGCGAAAGACTGGGAAGAGACCCAGTACTTC
CDR3aa: CSAKDWEETQYF
len: 12
j_gene: TRBJ2-5
abundance: many
d_gene: -
v_gene: TRBV20-1

CDR3nt: TGCAGTGCAGAGGACGAGAACACCGGGGAGCTGTTTTTT
CDR3aa: CSAEDENTGELFF
len: 13
j_gene: TRBJ2-2
abundance: -
d_gene: -
v_gene: TRBV20-1

CDR3nt: TGTGCCAGCAGCGTAAACGGGAGGGCCAATGAGCAGTTCTTC
CDR3aa: CASSVNGRANEQFF
len: 14
j_gene: TRBJ2-1
abundance: few
d_gene: TRBD2
v_gene: TRBV9

CDR3nt: TGTGCCAGCAGTGAAACCGGGACCAGGGGAGAGGGTGGCTACACCTTC
CDR3aa: CASSETGTRGEGGYTF
len: 16
j_gene: TRBJ1-2
abundance: few
d_gene: -
v_gene: TRBV25-1

CDR3nt: TGTGCCAGCTACCTAGCGGGAGTGGGGACGCAGTATTTT
CDR3aa: CASYLAGVGTQYF
len: 13
j_gene: TRBJ2-3
abundance: few
d_gene: TRBD2
v_gene: TRBV28

CDR3nt: TGTGCCAGCAGCACTTCACAGGGGGCGTACTACGAGCAGTACTTC
CDR3aa: CASSTSQGAYYEQYF
len: 15
j_gene: TRBJ2-7
abundance: few
d_gene: TRBD1
v_gene: TRBV12-3/TRBV12-4

CDR3nt: TGCGCCAGCAGCCAAGTCGGTCTAGCGGTAGATACGCAGTATTTT
CDR3aa: CASSQVGLAVDTQYF
len: 15
j_gene: TRBJ2-3
abundance: -
d_gene: TRBD2
v_gene: TRBV4-3

CDR3nt: TGTGCCAGCAGTCCGGGGGGGAGGGGGACCTACGAGCAGTACTTC
CDR3aa: CASSPGGRGTYEQYF
len: 15
j_gene: TRBJ2-7
abundance: -
d_gene: TRBD2
v_gene: TRBV12-3/TRBV12-4

CDR3nt: TGTGCCAGCAGCAGGAACGGGAGAGGAGAGACCCAGTACTTC
CDR3aa: CASSRNGRGETQYF
len: 14
j_gene: TRBJ2-5
abundance: few
d_gene: -
v_gene: TRBV7-3

CDR3nt: TGTGCCATCACGGCAGGGCAAAACATCCACGAGCAGTACTTC
CDR3aa: CAITAGQNIHEQYF
len: 14
j_gene: TRBJ2-7
abundance: few
d_gene: -
v_gene: TRBV10-3

CDR3nt: TGCGCCAGCAGCTTTGAGGCATCCTCCTACGAGCAGTACTTC
CDR3aa: CASSFEASSYEQYF
len: 14
j_gene: TRBJ2-7
abundance: many
d_gene: -
v_gene: TRBV5-1

CDR3nt: TGTGCCTGGAGTGTAGGTAACAGATACAATCAGCCCCAGCATTTT
CDR3aa: CAWSVGNRYNQPQHF
len: 15
j_gene: TRBJ1-5
abundance: few
d_gene: -
v_gene: TRBV30

CDR3nt: TGTGCCAGCAGCTTAGGAGGGGGGCCGGGTGAAGCTTTCTTT
CDR3aa: CASSLGGGPGEAFF
len: 14
j_gene: TRBJ1-1
abundance: -
d_gene: -
v_gene: TRBV7-6

CDR3nt: TGTGCCAGCAGCCCGTACGGGACAGGGGATGAGTTCTTC
CDR3aa: CASSPYGTGDEFF
len: 13
j_gene: TRBJ2-1
abundance: -
d_gene: TRBD1
v_gene: TRBV7-2

CDR3nt: TGTGCTAGCAGCTTAGAGGTTTTGGAGACCCAGTACTTC
CDR3aa: CASSLEVLETQYF
len: 13
j_gene: TRBJ2-5
abundance: many
d_gene: -
v_gene: TRBV7-7

CDR3nt: TGTGCCAGCAGCCCGGGCGGGGACAGGGTGATTGAGCAGTTCTTC
CDR3aa: CASSPGGDRVIEQFF
len: 15
j_gene: TRBJ2-1
abundance: -
d_gene: TRBD1
v_gene: TRBV5-6

CDR3nt: TGCAGCGTTGAAGGGGGCTATGGCTACACCTTC
CDR3aa: CSVEGGYGYTF
len: 11
j_gene: TRBJ1-2
abundance: -
d_gene: -
v_gene: TRBV29-1

CDR3nt: TGTGCCAGCACTGTACACGGGAACACCGGGGAGCTGTTTTTT
CDR3aa: CASTVHGNTGELFF
len: 14
j_gene: TRBJ2-2
abundance: -
d_gene: -
v_gene: TRBV6-1

CDR3nt: TGTGCCAGCAGTCGCCAAGAGAGGAGCTATGGCTACACCTTC
CDR3aa: CASSRQERSYGYTF
len: 14
j_gene: TRBJ1-2
abundance: -
d_gene: -
v_gene: TRBV6-1

CDR3nt: TGTGCCAGCAGCTTAGCAGTGACTGCAACTAATGAAAAACTGTTTTTT
CDR3aa: CASSLAVTATNEKLFF
len: 16
j_gene: TRBJ1-4
abundance: few
d_gene: -
v_gene: TRBV7-2

CDR3nt: TGTGCCAGCAGTTGGGACAGGGGCGCAGATACGCAGTATTTT
CDR3aa: CASSWDRGADTQYF
len: 14
j_gene: TRBJ2-3
abundance: many
d_gene: TRBD1
v_gene: TRBV27

CDR3nt: TGTGCCAGCAGCTCTGCCGGGACTCGTTCTCAGCCCCAGCATTTT
CDR3aa: CASSSAGTRSQPQHF
len: 15
j_gene: TRBJ1-5
abundance: few
d_gene: -
v_gene: TRBV7-8

CDR3nt: TGTGCCAGCAGCCGGACTAGACTAGCGGGAGGAACAGATACGCAGTATTTT
CDR3aa: CASSRTRLAGGTDTQYF
len: 17
j_gene: TRBJ2-3
abundance: many
d_gene: TRBD2
v_gene: TRBV12-3/TRBV12-4

CDR3nt: TGTGCCAGCAGCCGGACCTACAGGAGCTCCTACGAGCAGTACTTC
CDR3aa: CASSRTYRSSYEQYF
len: 15
j_gene: TRBJ2-7
abundance: few
d_gene: -
v_gene: TRBV27

CDR3nt: TGTGCCAGCAGTTACCTCACTAGCGGGGTTCCCTACGAGCAGTACTTC
CDR3aa: CASSYLTSGVPYEQYF
len: 16
j_gene: TRBJ2-7
abundance: many
d_gene: TRBD2
v_gene: TRBV6-5

CDR3nt: TGTGCCACCAGCAAATTTAGCGGGAGTCCTTCTGAGCAGTTCTTC
CDR3aa: CATSKFSGSPSEQFF
len: 15
j_gene: TRBJ2-1
abundance: many
d_gene: TRBD2
v_gene: TRBV15